The rows below give T cell receptor beta chains drawn from one sample of a study of chemoradiotherapy in HPV16-positive cancers. Assay: immunoSEQ multiplex PCR; the TCRdb copy retains only in-frame clones and omits some. This sample carries 9,500 to 15,000 clones, 90% of them seen once, and the ten largest clones take 2.7%. This material was obtained from a patient who underwent chemoradiotherapy. These receptors originate from a human donor with HPV-associated anogenital cancer. The CDR3 runs from the conserved cysteine through the conserved F or W. Each record gives: J gene, D gene, clone size, V gene, CDR3 protein, CDR3 DNA. The D gene is left open where the match is weak. Clone size is shown for a subset of rows, as once, few, many or a class of expanded clone.

j_call: TRBJ2-3; d_call: TRBD1; clone_size: once; v_call: TRBV19; cdr3_aa: CASRLRDRGTDTQYF; cdr3_nt: TGTGCCAGTAGACTCCGGGACAGGGGCACAGATACGCAGTATTTT
j_call: TRBJ2-7; d_call: .; clone_size: .; v_call: TRBV25-1; cdr3_aa: CASSMGAYEQYF; cdr3_nt: TGTGCCAGCAGTATGGGGGCCTACGAGCAGTACTTC
j_call: TRBJ2-7; d_call: .; clone_size: .; v_call: TRBV7-6; cdr3_aa: CASSLWGASRSYEQYF; cdr3_nt: TGTGCCAGCAGCTTATGGGGTGCCTCTCGCTCCTACGAGCAGTACTTC
j_call: TRBJ2-1; d_call: .; clone_size: once; v_call: TRBV11-1; cdr3_aa: CASPFRGSSYNEQFF; cdr3_nt: TGTGCCAGCCCCTTCCGGGGCAGCTCCTACAATGAGCAGTTCTTC
j_call: TRBJ2-2; d_call: .; clone_size: once; v_call: TRBV4-2; cdr3_aa: CATRQSASDTGELFF; cdr3_nt: TGTGCCACCAGACAGAGCGCCTCGGACACCGGGGAGCTGTTTTTT
j_call: TRBJ1-2; d_call: TRBD1; clone_size: few; v_call: TRBV7-8; cdr3_aa: CASSLDAGGRGDPEYGYTF; cdr3_nt: TGTGCCAGCAGCTTAGATGCAGGGGGGCGCGGTGATCCCGAATATGGCTACACCTTC
j_call: TRBJ1-3; d_call: .; clone_size: .; v_call: TRBV7-6; cdr3_aa: CASSLDDTSGNTIYF; cdr3_nt: TGTGCCAGCAGCTTAGACGACACTTCTGGAAACACCATATATTTT
j_call: TRBJ2-1; d_call: TRBD2; clone_size: .; v_call: TRBV5-1; cdr3_aa: CASSLVVAGVKSSYNEQFF; cdr3_nt: TGCGCCAGCAGCTTGGTTGTAGCGGGAGTGAAGTCCTCCTACAATGAGCAGTTCTTC
j_call: TRBJ1-1; d_call: .; clone_size: once; v_call: TRBV5-4; cdr3_aa: CASSLGGMNTEAFF; cdr3_nt: TGTGCCAGCAGCTTGGGGGGGATGAACACTGAAGCTTTCTTT
j_call: TRBJ2-1; d_call: TRBD2; clone_size: .; v_call: TRBV7-9; cdr3_aa: CASSLIAGGPNEQFF; cdr3_nt: TGTGCCAGCAGCTTAATCGCGGGAGGGCCCAATGAGCAGTTCTTC
j_call: TRBJ2-2; d_call: TRBD2; clone_size: .; v_call: TRBV11-2; cdr3_aa: CASSLGGWLAGVNTGELFF; cdr3_nt: TGTGCCAGCAGCTTAGGGGGATGGCTAGCGGGAGTTAACACCGGGGAGCTGTTTTTT
j_call: TRBJ2-1; d_call: TRBD2; clone_size: .; v_call: TRBV5-1; cdr3_aa: CASNLAGKGNEQFF; cdr3_nt: TGCGCCAGCAACCTAGCGGGGAAGGGCAATGAGCAGTTCTTC
j_call: TRBJ2-2; d_call: .; clone_size: .; v_call: TRBV27; cdr3_aa: CASSFLKHQGRAGELFF; cdr3_nt: TGTGCCAGCAGTTTTCTTAAACACCAGGGAAGGGCCGGGGAGCTGTTTTTT
j_call: TRBJ2-3; d_call: .; clone_size: .; v_call: TRBV2; cdr3_aa: CASSPPFTDTQYF; cdr3_nt: TGTGCCAGCAGTCCCCCCTTCACAGATACGCAGTATTTT
j_call: TRBJ2-2; d_call: TRBD1; clone_size: once; v_call: TRBV19; cdr3_aa: CASSLTGWTGELFF; cdr3_nt: TGTGCCAGTAGCCTGACAGGGTGGACCGGGGAGCTGTTTTTT
j_call: TRBJ1-2; d_call: .; clone_size: .; v_call: TRBV6-6; cdr3_aa: CASSSYGYTF; cdr3_nt: TGTGCCAGCAGTTCGTATGGCTACACCTTC
j_call: TRBJ2-7; d_call: .; clone_size: .; v_call: TRBV11-2; cdr3_aa: CASSLAGLGVSYEQYF; cdr3_nt: TGTGCCAGCAGCTTAGCGGGGTTGGGGGTCTCCTACGAGCAGTACTTC
j_call: TRBJ1-3; d_call: TRBD1; clone_size: .; v_call: TRBV15; cdr3_aa: CATSIHRDRGFSSGNTIYF; cdr3_nt: TGTGCCACCAGCATTCACCGGGACAGGGGGTTTAGCTCTGGAAACACCATATATTTT
j_call: TRBJ2-7; d_call: .; clone_size: .; v_call: TRBV29-1; cdr3_aa: CSVGGGVGGEQYF; cdr3_nt: TGCAGCGTTGGGGGTGGGGTGGGTGGAGAGCAGTACTTC
j_call: TRBJ2-3; d_call: .; clone_size: .; v_call: TRBV7-8; cdr3_aa: CASSLASLGTTQYF; cdr3_nt: TGTGCCAGCAGCTTAGCCTCCCTCGGGACTACGCAGTATTTT
j_call: TRBJ2-7; d_call: TRBD1; clone_size: few; v_call: TRBV5-6; cdr3_aa: CASSTLGGTGLYEQYF; cdr3_nt: TGTGCCAGCAGTACCCTCGGGGGGACAGGGCTCTACGAGCAGTACTTC
j_call: TRBJ2-1; d_call: .; clone_size: .; v_call: TRBV27; cdr3_aa: CASSSPGLPNEQFF; cdr3_nt: TGTGCCAGCAGTTCCCCGGGACTCCCCAATGAGCAGTTCTTC
j_call: TRBJ2-1; d_call: TRBD2; clone_size: .; v_call: TRBV5-4; cdr3_aa: CASSMGRLAGHYNEQFF; cdr3_nt: TGTGCCAGCAGCATGGGCCGACTAGCGGGCCACTACAATGAGCAGTTCTTC
j_call: TRBJ2-1; d_call: .; clone_size: .; v_call: TRBV6-5; cdr3_aa: CASNVLGTYGEQFF; cdr3_nt: TGTGCCAGCAACGTACTAGGAACCTACGGTGAGCAGTTCTTC
j_call: TRBJ2-3; d_call: .; clone_size: .; v_call: TRBV11-2; cdr3_aa: CASSRDRSTDTQYF; cdr3_nt: TGTGCCAGCAGCCGAGACAGGAGCACAGATACGCAGTATTTT
j_call: TRBJ2-1; d_call: TRBD2; clone_size: .; v_call: TRBV5-1; cdr3_aa: CASSLRLAGGEQFF; cdr3_nt: TGCGCCAGCAGCTTGAGACTAGCGGGGGGAGAGCAGTTCTTC
j_call: TRBJ2-7; d_call: TRBD1; clone_size: .; v_call: TRBV5-1; cdr3_aa: CASSLGDRGYEQYF; cdr3_nt: TGCGCCAGCAGCTTGGGGGACAGGGGCTACGAGCAGTACTTC
j_call: TRBJ2-2; d_call: TRBD2; clone_size: .; v_call: TRBV9; cdr3_aa: CASSATGGNTGELFF; cdr3_nt: TGTGCCAGCAGCGCCACGGGGGGGAACACCGGGGAGCTGTTTTTT
j_call: TRBJ2-1; d_call: TRBD2; clone_size: .; v_call: TRBV6-5; cdr3_aa: CASSYSLAGRRDEQFF; cdr3_nt: TGTGCCAGCAGTTACTCCCTAGCGGGAAGAAGGGATGAGCAGTTCTTC
j_call: TRBJ2-4; d_call: .; clone_size: few; v_call: TRBV7-2; cdr3_aa: CASSLAMGAKNIQYF; cdr3_nt: TGTGCCAGCAGCTTAGCAATGGGCGCCAAAAACATTCAGTACTTC
j_call: TRBJ1-2; d_call: .; clone_size: .; v_call: TRBV25-1; cdr3_aa: CASSGQGFRGYTF; cdr3_nt: TGTGCCAGCAGTGGCCAGGGGTTTAGAGGCTACACCTTC
j_call: TRBJ2-1; d_call: .; clone_size: .; v_call: TRBV12-2; cdr3_aa: CASRLQRLAGDYNEQFF; cdr3_nt: TGTGCAAGTCGCTTACAGCGACTAGCGGGAGACTACAATGAGCAGTTCTTC
j_call: TRBJ2-7; d_call: .; clone_size: .; v_call: TRBV11-2; cdr3_aa: CASSLATSYEQYF; cdr3_nt: TGTGCCAGCAGCTTAGCGACCTCCTACGAGCAGTACTTC
j_call: TRBJ1-4; d_call: .; clone_size: .; v_call: TRBV6-6; cdr3_aa: CASSYWRARRNEKLFF; cdr3_nt: TGTGCCAGCAGTTACTGGAGGGCGAGGCGGAATGAAAAACTGTTTTTT
j_call: TRBJ2-1; d_call: .; clone_size: .; v_call: TRBV19; cdr3_aa: CASSIGRGNEQFF; cdr3_nt: TGTGCCAGTAGTATAGGGAGAGGGAATGAGCAGTTCTTC
j_call: TRBJ1-5; d_call: .; clone_size: once; v_call: TRBV6-1; cdr3_aa: CASSEALGGPSSNQPQHF; cdr3_nt: TGTGCCAGCAGTGAAGCGCTAGGGGGTCCCTCCAGCAATCAGCCCCAGCATTTT
j_call: TRBJ2-7; d_call: TRBD1; clone_size: few; v_call: TRBV27; cdr3_aa: CASSYTGGTDEQYF; cdr3_nt: TGTGCCAGCAGTTATACAGGGGGCACGGACGAGCAGTACTTC
j_call: TRBJ2-7; d_call: TRBD1; clone_size: .; v_call: TRBV7-2; cdr3_aa: CASSLDRGVDEQYF; cdr3_nt: TGTGCCAGCAGCTTAGACAGGGGGGTCGACGAGCAGTACTTC
j_call: TRBJ2-5; d_call: .; clone_size: .; v_call: TRBV7-7; cdr3_aa: CASSLAPGRVQETQYF; cdr3_nt: TGTGCTAGCAGCTTAGCTCCCGGCAGGGTCCAAGAGACCCAGTACTTC
j_call: TRBJ2-1; d_call: .; clone_size: .; v_call: TRBV19; cdr3_aa: CASSITGGPYNEQFF; cdr3_nt: TGTGCCAGTAGTATAACCGGGGGCCCATACAATGAGCAGTTCTTC
j_call: TRBJ1-1; d_call: .; clone_size: .; v_call: TRBV21-1; cdr3_aa: CASSKEVGGGESNTEAFF; cdr3_nt: TGTGCCAGCAGCAAAGAGGTGGGTGGGGGGGAGTCGAACACTGAAGCTTTCTTT
j_call: TRBJ1-6; d_call: TRBD1; clone_size: .; v_call: TRBV10-2; cdr3_aa: CASSGQGGSPLHF; cdr3_nt: TGCGCCAGCAGTGGACAGGGGGGTTCACCCCTCCACTTT